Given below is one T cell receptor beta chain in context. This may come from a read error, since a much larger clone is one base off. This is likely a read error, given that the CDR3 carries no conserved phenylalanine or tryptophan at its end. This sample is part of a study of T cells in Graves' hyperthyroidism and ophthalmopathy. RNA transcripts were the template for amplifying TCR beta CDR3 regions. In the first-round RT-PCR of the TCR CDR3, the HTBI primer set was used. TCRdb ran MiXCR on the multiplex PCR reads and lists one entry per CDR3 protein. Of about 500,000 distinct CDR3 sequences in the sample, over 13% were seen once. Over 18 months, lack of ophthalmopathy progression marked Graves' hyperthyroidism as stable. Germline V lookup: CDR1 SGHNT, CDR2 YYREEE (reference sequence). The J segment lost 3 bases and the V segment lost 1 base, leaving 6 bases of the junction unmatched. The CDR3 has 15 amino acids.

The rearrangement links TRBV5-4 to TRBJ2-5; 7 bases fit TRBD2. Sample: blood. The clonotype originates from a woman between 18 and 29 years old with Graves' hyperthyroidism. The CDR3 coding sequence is TGTGCCAGCAGCTTGCCGGGACTATCAAAAGAGACCCAGTACCTC. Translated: CASSLPGLSKETQYL.